The clone carrying this TCR beta chain was seen only a few times. Its antigen is still unknown. The record originates from a study of response to subunit inactivated influenza vaccine. TCRdb called the RT-PCR reads again in MiXCR, with one record for every CDR3 protein. The sample yields some 640,000 distinct CDR3 sequences, approximately 15% seen once. Regarding the study as a whole: With each seasonal influenza vaccination, the authors suggested, few new T cells are recruited.

The CDR3 runs 16 residues. With 0 bases clipped from V and 4 bases from J, the junction kept 3 bases outside the gene matches. CDR1 and CDR2 (germline): SGHRS, YFSETQ. V gene TRBV5-1 combines with J gene TRBJ2-1, with 11 positions matching TRBD2. The TCR sequence derives from a man between 50 and 59 years old who received an inactivated influenza vaccine. Sequencing was performed on PBMCs from blood, taken 14 to 15 days before vaccination. CDR3 residues: CASSLVSGGGYNEQFF. CDR3 bases: TGCGCCAGCAGCTTGGTTAGCGGGGGGGGGTACAATGAGCAGTTCTTC.